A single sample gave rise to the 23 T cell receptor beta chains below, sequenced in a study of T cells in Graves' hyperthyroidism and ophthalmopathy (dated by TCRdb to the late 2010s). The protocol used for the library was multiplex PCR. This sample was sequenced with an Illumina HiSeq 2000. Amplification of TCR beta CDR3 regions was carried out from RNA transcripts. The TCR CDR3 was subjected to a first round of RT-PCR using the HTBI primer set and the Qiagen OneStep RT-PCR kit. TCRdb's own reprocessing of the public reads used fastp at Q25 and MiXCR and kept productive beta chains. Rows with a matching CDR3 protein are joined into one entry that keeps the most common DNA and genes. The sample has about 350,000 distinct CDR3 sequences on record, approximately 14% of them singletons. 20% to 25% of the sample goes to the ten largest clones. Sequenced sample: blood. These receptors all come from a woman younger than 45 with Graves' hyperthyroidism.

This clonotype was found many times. The CDR3 is CAWSASGRAGNEQFF. CDR3 coding DNA: TGTGCCTGGAGTGCTAGCGGGAGGGCTGGAAATGAGCAGTTCTTC. The chain employs TRBV30 and TRBJ2-1; 12 nucleotides agree with TRBD2. The CDR3 is 15 amino acids. Germline CDR1 and CDR2: GTSNPN and SVGIG (reference sequence). The trim removed 1 base at V and 7 bases at J, leaving 5 bases unmatched.

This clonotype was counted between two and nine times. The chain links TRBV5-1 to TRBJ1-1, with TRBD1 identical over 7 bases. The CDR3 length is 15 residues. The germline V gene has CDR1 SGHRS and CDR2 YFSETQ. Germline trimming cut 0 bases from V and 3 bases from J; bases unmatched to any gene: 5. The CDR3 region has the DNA TGCGCCAGCAGCTTGGGGAGACAGGGAGACACTGAAGCTTTCTTT. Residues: CASSLGRQGDTEAFF.

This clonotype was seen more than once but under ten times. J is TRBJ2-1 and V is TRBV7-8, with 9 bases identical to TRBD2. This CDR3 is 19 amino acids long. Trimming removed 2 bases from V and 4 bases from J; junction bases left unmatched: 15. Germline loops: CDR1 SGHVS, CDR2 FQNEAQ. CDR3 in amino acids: CASSLMRTSVVRVYNEQFF. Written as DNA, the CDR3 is TGTGCCAGCAGCTTAATGAGGACTAGCGTGGTGCGGGTATACAATGAGCAGTTCTTC.

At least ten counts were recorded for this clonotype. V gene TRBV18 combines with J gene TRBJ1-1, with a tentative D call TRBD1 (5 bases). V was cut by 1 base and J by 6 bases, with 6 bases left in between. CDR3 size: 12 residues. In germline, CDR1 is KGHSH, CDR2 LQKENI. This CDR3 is CASSPLGAEAFF. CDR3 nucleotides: TGTGCCAGCTCACCACTGGGGGCTGAAGCTTTCTTT.

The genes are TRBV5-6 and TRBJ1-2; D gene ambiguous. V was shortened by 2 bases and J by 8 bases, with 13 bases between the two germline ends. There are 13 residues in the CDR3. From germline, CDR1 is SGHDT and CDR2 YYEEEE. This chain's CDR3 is CASSLSGAEGYTF. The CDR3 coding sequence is TGTGCCAGCAGCTTAAGCGGCGCGGAGGGCTACACCTTC.

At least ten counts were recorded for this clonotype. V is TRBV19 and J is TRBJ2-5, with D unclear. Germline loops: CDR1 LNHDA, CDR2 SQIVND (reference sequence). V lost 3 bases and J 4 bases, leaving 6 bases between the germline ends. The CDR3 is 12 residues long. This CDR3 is CASSMVRETQYF. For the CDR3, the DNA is TGTGCCAGTAGTATGGTGAGAGAGACCCAGTACTTC.

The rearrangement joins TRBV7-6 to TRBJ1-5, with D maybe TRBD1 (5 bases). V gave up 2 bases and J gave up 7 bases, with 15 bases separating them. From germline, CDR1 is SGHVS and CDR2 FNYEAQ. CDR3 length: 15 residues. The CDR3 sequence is CASSLRVGREQPQHF. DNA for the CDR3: TGTGCCAGCAGCTTAAGGGTGGGGCGTGAGCAGCCCCAGCATTTT.

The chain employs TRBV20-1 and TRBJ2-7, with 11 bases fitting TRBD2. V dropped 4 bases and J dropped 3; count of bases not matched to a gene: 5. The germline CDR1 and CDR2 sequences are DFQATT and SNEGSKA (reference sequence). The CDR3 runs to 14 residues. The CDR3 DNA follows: TGCAGTGCTACCGGGACTAGCGGAAACTACGAGCAGTACTTC. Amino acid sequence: CSATGTSGNYEQYF.

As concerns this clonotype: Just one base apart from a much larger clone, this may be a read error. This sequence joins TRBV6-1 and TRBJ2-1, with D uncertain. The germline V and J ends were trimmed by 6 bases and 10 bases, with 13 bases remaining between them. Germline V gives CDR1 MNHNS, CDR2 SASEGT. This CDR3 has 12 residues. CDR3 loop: CASRQLLNEQFF. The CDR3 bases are TGTGCCAGCAGACAACTACTTAACGAGCAGTTCTTC.

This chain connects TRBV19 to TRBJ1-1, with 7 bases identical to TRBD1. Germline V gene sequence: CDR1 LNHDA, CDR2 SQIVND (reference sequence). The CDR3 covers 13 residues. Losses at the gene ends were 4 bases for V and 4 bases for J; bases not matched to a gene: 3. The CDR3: CASSTSGGTEAFF. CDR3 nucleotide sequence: TGTGCCAGTAGTACTTCAGGGGGCACTGAAGCTTTCTTT.

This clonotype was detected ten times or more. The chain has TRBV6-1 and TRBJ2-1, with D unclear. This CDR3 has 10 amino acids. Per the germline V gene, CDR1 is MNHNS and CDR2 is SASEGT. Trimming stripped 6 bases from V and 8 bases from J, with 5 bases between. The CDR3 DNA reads TGTGCCAGCAGATACGATGAGCAGTTCTTC. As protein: CASRYDEQFF.

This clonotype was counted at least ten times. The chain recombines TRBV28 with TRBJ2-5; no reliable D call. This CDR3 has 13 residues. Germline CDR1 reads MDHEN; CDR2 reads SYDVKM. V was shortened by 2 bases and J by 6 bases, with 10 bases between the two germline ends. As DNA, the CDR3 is TGTGCCAGCAGTTTACAGGCTACGAAGACCCAGTACTTC. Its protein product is CASSLQATKTQYF.

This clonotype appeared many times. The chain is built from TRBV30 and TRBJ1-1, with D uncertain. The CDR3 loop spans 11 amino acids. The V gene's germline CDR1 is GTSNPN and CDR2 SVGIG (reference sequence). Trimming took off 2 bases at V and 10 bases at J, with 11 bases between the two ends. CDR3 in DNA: TGTGCCTGGAGTAGCATGGTGGGAGCTTTCTTT. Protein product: CAWSSMVGAFF.

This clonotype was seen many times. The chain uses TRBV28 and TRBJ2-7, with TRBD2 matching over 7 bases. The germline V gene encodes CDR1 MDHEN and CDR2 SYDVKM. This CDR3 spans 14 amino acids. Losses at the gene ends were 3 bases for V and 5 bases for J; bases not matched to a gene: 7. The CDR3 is CASSLGGGSNEQYF. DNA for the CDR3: TGTGCCAGCAGTTTGGGTGGCGGGAGTAACGAGCAGTACTTC.

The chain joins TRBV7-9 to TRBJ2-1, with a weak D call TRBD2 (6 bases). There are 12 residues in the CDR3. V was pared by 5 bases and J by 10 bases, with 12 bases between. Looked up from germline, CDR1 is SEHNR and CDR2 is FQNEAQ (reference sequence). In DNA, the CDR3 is TGTGCCAGCAGCCCTCCCGGGAGCGAGCAGTTCTTC. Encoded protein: CASSPPGSEQFF.

CDR3 protein: CSAIALQSGRAKNIQYF. CDR3 nucleotide sequence: TGCAGTGCTATAGCCCTACAGAGCGGGAGGGCCAAAAACATTCAGTACTTC. The rearrangement joins TRBV20-1 to TRBJ2-4; the match to TRBD2 covers 9 bases. This CDR3 is 17 amino acids long. Trimming removed 4 bases from V and 1 base from J; junction bases left unmatched: 11. Per the germline V gene, CDR1 is DFQATT and CDR2 is SNEGSKA (reference sequence).

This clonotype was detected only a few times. CDR3 nucleotides: TGCAGCGGCACTAGCGGAGGCTCCTACAATGAGCAGTTCTTC. Protein sequence: CSGTSGGSYNEQFF. J is TRBJ2-1 and V is TRBV29-1, with 8 bases aligning to TRBD2. This CDR3 comprises 14 residues. The V gene's germline CDR1 is SQVTM and CDR2 ANQGSEA. The V and J ends lost 7 bases and 0 bases, in that order; junction bases with no gene match: 5.

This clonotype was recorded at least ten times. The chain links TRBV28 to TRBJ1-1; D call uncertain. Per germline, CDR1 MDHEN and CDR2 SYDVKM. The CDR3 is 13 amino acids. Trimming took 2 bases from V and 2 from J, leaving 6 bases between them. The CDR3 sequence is CASSLISNTEAFF. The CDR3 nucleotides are TGTGCCAGCAGTTTAATCTCCAACACTGAAGCTTTCTTT. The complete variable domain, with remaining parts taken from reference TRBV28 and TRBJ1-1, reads DVKVTQSSRYLVKRTGEKVFLECVQDMDHENMFWYRQDPGLGLRLIYFSYDVKMKEKGDIPEGYSVSREKKERFSLILESASTNQTSMYLCASSLISNTEAFFGQGTRLTVV.

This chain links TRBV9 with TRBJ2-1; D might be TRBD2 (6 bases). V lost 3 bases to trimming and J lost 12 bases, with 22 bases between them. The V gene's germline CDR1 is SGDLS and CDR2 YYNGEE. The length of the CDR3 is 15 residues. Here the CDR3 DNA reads TGTGCCAGCAGCGCCTACGGCCGGTGGGAGGAGGTGCAGTTCTTC. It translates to CASSAYGRWEEVQFF.

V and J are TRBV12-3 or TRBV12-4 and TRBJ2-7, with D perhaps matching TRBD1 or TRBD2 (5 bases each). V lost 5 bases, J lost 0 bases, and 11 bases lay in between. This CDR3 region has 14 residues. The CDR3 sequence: CASSRHGGSYEQYF. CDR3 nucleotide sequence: TGTGCCAGCAGTAGGCATGGGGGCTCCTACGAGCAGTACTTC.

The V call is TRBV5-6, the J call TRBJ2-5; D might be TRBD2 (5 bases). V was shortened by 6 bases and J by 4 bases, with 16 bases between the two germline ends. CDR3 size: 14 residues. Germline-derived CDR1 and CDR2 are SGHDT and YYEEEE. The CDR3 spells CASTQTTPPETQYF. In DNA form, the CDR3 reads TGTGCCAGCACGCAGACTACTCCCCCAGAGACCCAGTACTTC.

CDR3 coding DNA: TGTGCCATCAGTGAGACAAGGGACAGCCGAAACACCATATATTTT. As protein: CAISETRDSRNTIYF. V is TRBV10-3 and J is TRBJ1-3; 7 positions match TRBD1. This CDR3 is 15 amino acids long. Unmatched junction bases numbered 6, after V lost 2 bases and J lost 5 bases. Germline V gene data show CDR1 as ENHRY and CDR2 as SYGVKD.

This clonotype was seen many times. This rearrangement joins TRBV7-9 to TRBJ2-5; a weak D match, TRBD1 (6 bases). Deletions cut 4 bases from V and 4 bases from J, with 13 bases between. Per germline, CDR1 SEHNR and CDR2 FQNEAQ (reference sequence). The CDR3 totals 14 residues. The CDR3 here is CASSSAGAVETQYF. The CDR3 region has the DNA TGTGCCAGCAGCTCCGCAGGGGCTGTAGAGACCCAGTACTTC.